This TCR beta chain was sequenced for a study of OX40 agonist ivuxolimab in advanced cancers. As for the study in general: Two patients with cutaneous melanoma and one with hepatocellular carcinoma, three in total, showed partial responses.

It was autoimmune disease history or systemic immunosuppression that excluded patients. Samples of blood were obtained at baseline, on cycle 4 day 1, and on cycle 7 day 1. Generated by immunoSEQ multiplex PCR, the TCRdb table keeps only in-frame clones and is missing some. The repertoire has tens of thousands of clones, around 80% of them found once; the top ten carry about 1.5%. The source is an adult with an advanced solid tumor such as melanoma, head and neck, liver or kidney cancer. Sequenced material: CD4+ or CD8+ T cells sorted from blood, taken in a trial of the OX40 agonist ivuxolimab.

CDR3 in DNA: TGTGCCAGCTCACCAGTCTCACCGGGCACTGAAGCTTTCTTT. It translates to CASSPVSPGTEAFF. This chain uses TRBV18 with TRBJ1-1; D unclear. The length of the CDR3 is 14 residues. CDR1 is KGHSH, CDR2 LQKENI, per germline. Trimming cost V 2 bases and J 4 bases, with 11 bases left between them.